This T cell receptor (beta chain) emerged from a study of T cells in Graves' hyperthyroidism and ophthalmopathy. The authors took PBMCs from over 8.5 ml fresh peripheral blood. Of note for this clonotype: Relative to the germline gene, one junction end is altered; a read error may explain this.

It was RNA transcripts that yielded the amplified TCR beta CDR3 regions. The HTBI set primed first-round TCR CDR3 RT-PCR. Each CDR3 protein gets one entry after TCRdb re-called the multiplex PCR reads with MiXCR. The sample consists of about 640,000 distinct CDR3 sequences, about 20% of them appearing once. Germline assignment: CDR1 DFQATT and CDR2 SNEGSKA (reference sequence). The CDR3 consists of 18 residues. The rearrangement joins TRBV20-1 to TRBJ2-2; D perhaps matches TRBD1 (5 bases). Sequencing was performed on blood. The TCR comes from a man aged 30-40 years with Graves' ophthalmopathy. CDR3 protein: CSARDRVGLSLPTRELFF. The CDR3 region has the DNA TGCAGTGCTAGAGATCGGGTGGGGCTCTCCCTACCCACCAGGGAGCTGTTTTTT.